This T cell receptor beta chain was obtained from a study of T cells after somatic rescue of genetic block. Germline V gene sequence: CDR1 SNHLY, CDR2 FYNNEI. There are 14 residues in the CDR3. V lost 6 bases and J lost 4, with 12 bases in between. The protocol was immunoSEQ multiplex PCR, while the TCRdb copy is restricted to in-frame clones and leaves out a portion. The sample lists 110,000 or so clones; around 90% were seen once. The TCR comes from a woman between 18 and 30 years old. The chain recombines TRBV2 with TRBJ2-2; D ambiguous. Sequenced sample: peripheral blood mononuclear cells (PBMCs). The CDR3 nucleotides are TGTGCCAGCAGGGGAAGTAGGTCCACCGGGGAGCTGTTTTTT. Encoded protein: CASRGSRSTGELFF.